Presented here are 15 T cell receptor beta chains from one specimen sequenced in a study of CD8 T cells in ankylosing spondylitis. TCRdb reprocessed the 5' RACE reads via MiXCR and lists one record per CDR3 protein. The top ten clones hold 6.6% of a sample with 210,000 or so distinct CDR3 sequences, roughly 26% of them seen once. Sequenced material: blood, either unsorted or a sorted T cell fraction (not recorded which). The receptors were gathered from a male donor with ankylosing spondylitis or in good health (not recorded which).

The rearrangement joins TRBV27 to TRBJ1-5; TRBD1 agrees at 7 bases. CDR3 length: 15 amino acids. CDR1 MNHEY and CDR2 SMNVEV come from the germline V gene (reference sequence). Losses at the gene ends were 5 bases for V and 2 bases for J; bases not matched to a gene: 6. The CDR3 region is CASSAGTARNQPQHF. Here the CDR3 DNA reads TGTGCCAGCAGTGCCGGGACAGCACGCAATCAGCCCCAGCATTTT.

This clonotype has a count of ten or more. The chain combines TRBV5-6 with TRBJ2-1, with D possibly being TRBD2 (5 bases). The V gene's germline CDR1 is SGHDT and CDR2 YYEEEE. V lost 1 base and J 2 bases, leaving 7 bases between the germline ends. This CDR3 has 14 residues. CDR3 DNA: TGTGCCAGCAGCTTGTACGGGGCCTACAATGAGCAGTTCTTC. As protein: CASSLYGAYNEQFF. Combining the CDR3 with reference TRBV5-6 and TRBJ2-1 gives the whole variable domain DAGVTQSPTHLIKTRGQQVTLRCSPKSGHDTVSWYQQALGQGPQFIFQYYEEEERQRGNFPDRFSGHQFPNYSSELNVNALLLGDSALYLCASSLYGAYNEQFFGPGTRLTVL.

This clonotype came up a few times. The V call is TRBV20-1, the J call TRBJ2-5; 7 positions agree with TRBD2. V shed 0 bases and J 3 bases; nucleotides not matched to a gene: 10. The CDR3 has 16 amino acids. CDR1 is DFQATT, CDR2 SNEGSKA, per germline (reference sequence). The CDR3 reads CSARDLKAGTKETQYF. CDR3 DNA: TGCAGTGCTAGAGATCTGAAGGCGGGGACTAAAGAGACCCAGTACTTC.

This clonotype was recorded at least ten times. The J gene is TRBJ1-1, the V gene TRBV5-1; TRBD1 is a possible D gene (5 bases). The CDR3 consists of 14 residues. V dropped 0 bases and J dropped 3 bases, with 9 bases sitting between them. CDR1 is SGHRS and CDR2 is YFSETQ in the germline V gene. The CDR3 sequence is CASSLAGVDTEAFF. For the CDR3, the DNA is TGCGCCAGCAGCTTGGCGGGGGTCGACACTGAAGCTTTCTTT.

In its sample, this clonotype was seen once. CDR3 in DNA: TGTGCCAGCTCACAGGGGGCGGTCGGCTACGAGCAGTACTTC. Amino acid sequence: CASSQGAVGYEQYF. The chain joins TRBV18 to TRBJ2-7, with 7 bases fitting TRBD1. Unmatched junction bases numbered 6, after V lost 4 bases and J lost 3 bases. From germline, CDR1 is KGHSH and CDR2 LQKENI. This CDR3 is built from 14 residues.

This clonotype was counted many times. The gene calls are TRBV20-1 and TRBJ1-6, with unresolved D. The CDR3 has 17 amino acids. V was trimmed by 6 bases and J by 0 bases, leaving 18 bases between them. Germline V gene sequence: CDR1 DFQATT, CDR2 SNEGSKA (reference sequence). CDR3 sequence: CSAPATLTSSYNSPLHF. DNA of the CDR3: TGCAGTGCCCCTGCGACTCTGACGAGCTCCTATAATTCACCCCTCCACTTT.

This chain links TRBV6-1 with TRBJ1-5; TRBD1 might be the D (6 bases). Germline V gives CDR1 MNHNS, CDR2 SASEGT. Trimming left V 7 bases short and J 7 bases short, with 14 bases between. CDR3 size: 13 residues. The CDR3 spells CASNTGKGQPQHF. The CDR3 nucleotides are TGTGCCAGCAACACAGGGAAGGGACAGCCCCAGCATTTT.

This clonotype has just a few counts. The chain links TRBV20-1 to TRBJ2-1; 9 nucleotides line up with TRBD2. V lost 6 bases and J lost 10; bases outside the gene matches: 7. Per germline, CDR1 DFQATT and CDR2 SNEGSKA (reference sequence). The length of the CDR3 is 12 residues. The CDR3 loop is CSASPTSGEQFF. CDR3 nucleotides: TGCAGTGCCTCTCCTACTAGCGGGGAGCAGTTCTTC.

The V call is TRBV20-1, the J call TRBJ2-1; the match to TRBD2 covers 14 bases. In germline, CDR1 is DFQATT, CDR2 SNEGSKA (reference sequence). With V trimmed by 2 bases and J by 2 bases, 8 bases remained unmatched. This CDR3 spans 18 amino acids. As DNA, the CDR3 is TGCAGTGCTAGACTGGGGACTAGCGGGAGAGGGGCCTACAATGAGCAGTTCTTC. Amino acids: CSARLGTSGRGAYNEQFF.

This clonotype was seen a handful of times. The rearrangement joins TRBV5-1 to TRBJ2-1; perhaps TRBD2 as D (6 bases). V was shortened by 0 bases and J by 8 bases, with 12 bases between the two germline ends. The CDR3 totals 14 residues. Germline V gene data show CDR1 as SGHRS and CDR2 as YFSETQ. This CDR3 reads CASSLVGGMDEQFF. CDR3 DNA sequence: TGCGCCAGCAGCTTGGTTGGGGGGATGGATGAGCAGTTCTTC.

This clonotype was seen repeatedly, ten times or more. The CDR3 DNA reads as TGTGCCATCAGTGAGCCGGGGGGAGGTCAGCCCCAGCATTTT. Amino acid sequence: CAISEPGGGQPQHF. The J gene is TRBJ1-5, the V gene TRBV10-3; weak D call: TRBD1 (5 bases). This CDR3 has 14 residues. CDR1 and CDR2 from the germline V gene are ENHRY and SYGVKD. The V end lost 2 bases, the J end lost 6 bases, and 11 bases lay between the germline ends.

This chain connects TRBV5-1 to TRBJ2-1; 8 positions agree with TRBD1. The CDR3 has 13 amino acids. V lost 4 bases to trimming and J lost 8 bases; unmatched junction nucleotides: 5. Germline V lookup: CDR1 SGHRS, CDR2 YFSETQ. The CDR3 sequence: CASSHQGQDEQFF. CDR3 in DNA: TGCGCCAGCAGCCATCAGGGACAGGATGAGCAGTTCTTC.

There are many counts of this clonotype. This chain links TRBV5-1 with TRBJ1-2; possible D gene TRBD1, 5 bases. This CDR3 has 17 residues. With 0 bases removed from V and 2 bases from J, the gap between germline ends came to 17 bases. CDR1 is SGHRS, CDR2 YFSETQ, per germline. The CDR3 coding sequence is TGCGCCAGCAGCTTGGACGCCGGGGCCGTAAACAACTATGGCTACACCTTC. It codes for CASSLDAGAVNNYGYTF.

This clonotype showed up many times. The chain links TRBV12-3 or TRBV12-4 to TRBJ2-2, with 8 bases fitting TRBD2. After removal of 6 bases from V and 1 base from J, the junction contained 7 bases not matched to a gene. The CDR3 is made up of 16 amino acids. Written as DNA, the CDR3 is TGTGCCAGCAGGCAAGGGACTAGGGGGAACACCGGGGAGCTGTTTTTT. Amino acid sequence: CASRQGTRGNTGELFF.

This clonotype was picked up a small number of times. The V and J genes are TRBV20-1 and TRBJ2-1; D is possibly TRBD1 (5 bases). This CDR3 has 15 residues. Deletions cut 0 bases from V and 2 bases from J, with 11 bases between. Looked up from germline, CDR1 is DFQATT and CDR2 is SNEGSKA (reference sequence). The CDR3 bases are TGCAGTGCTAGAGATGGGGCCTACCCCTACAATGAGCAGTTCTTC. It translates to CSARDGAYPYNEQFF.